The clone carrying this T cell receptor (beta chain) was observed at least ten times. As yet, its antigen is unknown. This entry belongs to a study of identical twins. Study-level findings and limits: Recombination models fit unrelated individuals' TCR alpha sharing but underestimated twins'.

One entry per CDR3 protein results from TCRdb running MiXCR on the 5' RACE reads. This sample carries some 710,000 distinct CDR3 sequences, 5.5% to 7.5% of them seen once, and the ten largest clones take roughly 1.6%. The sample taken for sequencing was naive T cells sorted from blood. The receptor comes from a man between 18 and 35 years old in good health.

CDR3 residues: CASSIRRWNEQFF. The CDR3 DNA reads TGTGCCAGCAGCATCCGCAGGTGGAATGAGCAGTTCTTC. The gene calls are TRBV21-1 and TRBJ2-1. TRBV21-1 is given as a pseudogene. This CDR3 is built from 13 residues.